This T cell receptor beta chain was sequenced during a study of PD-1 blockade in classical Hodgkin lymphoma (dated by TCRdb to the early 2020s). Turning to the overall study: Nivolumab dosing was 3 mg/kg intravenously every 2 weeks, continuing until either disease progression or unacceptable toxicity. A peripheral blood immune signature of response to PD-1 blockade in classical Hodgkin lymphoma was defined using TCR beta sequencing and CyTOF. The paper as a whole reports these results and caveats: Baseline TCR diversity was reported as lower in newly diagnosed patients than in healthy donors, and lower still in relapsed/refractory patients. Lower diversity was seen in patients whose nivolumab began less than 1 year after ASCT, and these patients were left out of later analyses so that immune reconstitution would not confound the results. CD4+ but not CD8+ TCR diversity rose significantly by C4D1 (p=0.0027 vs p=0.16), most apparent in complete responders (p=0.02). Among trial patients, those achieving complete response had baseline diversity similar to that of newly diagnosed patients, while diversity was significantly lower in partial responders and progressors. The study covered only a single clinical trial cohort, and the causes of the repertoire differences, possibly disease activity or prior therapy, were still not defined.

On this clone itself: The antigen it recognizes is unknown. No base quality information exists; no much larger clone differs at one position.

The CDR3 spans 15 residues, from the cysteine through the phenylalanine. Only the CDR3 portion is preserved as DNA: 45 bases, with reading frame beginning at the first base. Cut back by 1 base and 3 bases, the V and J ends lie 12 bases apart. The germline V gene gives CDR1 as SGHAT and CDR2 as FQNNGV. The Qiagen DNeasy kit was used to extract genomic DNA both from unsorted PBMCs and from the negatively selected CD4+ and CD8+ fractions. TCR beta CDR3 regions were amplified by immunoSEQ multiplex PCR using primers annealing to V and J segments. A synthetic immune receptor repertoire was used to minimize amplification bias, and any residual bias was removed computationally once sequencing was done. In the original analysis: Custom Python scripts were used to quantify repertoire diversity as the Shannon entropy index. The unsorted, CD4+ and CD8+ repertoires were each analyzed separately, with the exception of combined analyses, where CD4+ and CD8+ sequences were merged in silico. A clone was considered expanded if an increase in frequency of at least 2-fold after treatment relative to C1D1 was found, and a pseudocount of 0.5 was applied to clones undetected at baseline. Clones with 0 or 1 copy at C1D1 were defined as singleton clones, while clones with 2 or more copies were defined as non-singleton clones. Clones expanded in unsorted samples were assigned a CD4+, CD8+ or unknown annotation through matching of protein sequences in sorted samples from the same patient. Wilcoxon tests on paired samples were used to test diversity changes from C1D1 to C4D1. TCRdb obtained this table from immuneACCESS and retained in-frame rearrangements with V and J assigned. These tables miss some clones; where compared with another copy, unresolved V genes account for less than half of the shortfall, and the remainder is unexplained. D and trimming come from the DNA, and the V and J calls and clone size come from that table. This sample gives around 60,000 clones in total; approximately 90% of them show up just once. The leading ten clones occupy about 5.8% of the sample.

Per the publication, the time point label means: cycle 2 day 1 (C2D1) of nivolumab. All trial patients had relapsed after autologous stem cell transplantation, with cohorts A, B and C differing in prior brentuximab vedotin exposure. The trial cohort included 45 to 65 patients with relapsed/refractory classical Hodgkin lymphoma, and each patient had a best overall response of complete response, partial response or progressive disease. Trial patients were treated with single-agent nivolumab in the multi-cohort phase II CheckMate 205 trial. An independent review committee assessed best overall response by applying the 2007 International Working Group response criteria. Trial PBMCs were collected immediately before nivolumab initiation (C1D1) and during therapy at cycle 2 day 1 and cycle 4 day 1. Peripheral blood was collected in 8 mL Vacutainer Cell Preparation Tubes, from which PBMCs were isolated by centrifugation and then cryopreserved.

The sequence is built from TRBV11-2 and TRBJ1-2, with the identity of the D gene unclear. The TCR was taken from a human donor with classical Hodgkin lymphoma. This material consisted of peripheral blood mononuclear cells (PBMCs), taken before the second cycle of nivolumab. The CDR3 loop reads CASSLANNPYYGYTF. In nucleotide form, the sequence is TGTGCCAGCAGCTTAGCTAACAACCCCTACTATGGCTACACCTTC.